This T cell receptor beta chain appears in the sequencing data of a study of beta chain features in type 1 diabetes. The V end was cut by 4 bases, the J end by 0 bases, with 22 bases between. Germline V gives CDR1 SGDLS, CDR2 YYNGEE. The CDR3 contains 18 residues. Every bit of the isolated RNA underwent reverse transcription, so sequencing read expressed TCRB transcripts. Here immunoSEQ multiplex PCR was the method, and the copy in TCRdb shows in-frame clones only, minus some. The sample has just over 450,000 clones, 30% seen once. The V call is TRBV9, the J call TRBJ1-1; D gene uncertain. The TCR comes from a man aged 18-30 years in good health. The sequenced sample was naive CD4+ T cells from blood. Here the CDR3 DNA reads TGTGCCAGCAGCCCGACAACGGCCCAGAGGTTGATGAACACTGAAGCTTTCTTT. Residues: CASSPTTAQRLMNTEAFF.